This section outlines one T cell receptor beta chain sequence together with its context. The CDR3 end lies 3 residues beyond the end of the read and is filled in from the germline J gene. Germline V CDR1 and CDR2: SGHVS, FQNEAQ. This CDR3 contains 14 residues. The sample is drawn from a study of T cells in women clearing cervical HPV infection. Study-wide background: Women with histologically confirmed HPV16-related CIN3 or worse, 2 with invasive cancer, served as cases. Blood came at first lesion visit for cases, post-clearance for controls. Controls were women whose single incident HPV16 infection cleared within 12 months without precancer or cancer.

TCRdb keeps only in-frame clones here, not all; method: immunoSEQ multiplex PCR. With about 20,000 clones in the sample, the ten largest clones hold 5.5% to 8%. The chain carries TRBV7-8 and TRBJ2-3; D perhaps matches TRBD2 (6 bases). The material sequenced was blood buffy coat. This receptor was obtained from a woman aged 18-69 years with a cervical HPV16 infection that either progressed to CIN3+ or cleared (not recorded which). Partial CDR3 DNA: TGTGCCAGCAGCTTAGTCGGGGGACGAGGGGCG. Translation gives CASSLVGGRGA. The full CDR3 protein reads CASSLVGGRGAQYF.